The entry that follows covers one TCR beta chain sequence. Its target is unknown. The CMV serostatus of this donor was not recorded. The PCR made use of 60 Vbeta and 13 Jbeta primers. Clones were sequenced by immunoSEQ multiplex PCR, and TCRdb holds only the in-frame ones, with some missing. In the table there are about 130,000 clones, over 60% of which are singletons. This entry is derived from a study of cytomegalovirus exposure and HLA in healthy donors. Looking at the study overall: Early release data held about 92 million unique TCRs from HLA-typed donors. Study-level findings and limits: Later analysis demonstrated an association between a missense DCLRE1C variant and TCR beta V- and J-gene trimming. Judged likely to be a sequencing artifact was a cluster of highly shared sequence variants.

The origin of this receptor is a human donor in good health. The sequencing input was PBMCs.

CDR3 protein: CASSDLETQYF. The CDR3 nucleotides read TGTGCCAGCAGTGATCTGGAGACCCAGTACTTC. The rearrangement joins TRBV6-1 to TRBJ2-5; D gene uncertain. V lost 3 bases, J lost 5 bases, and 4 bases lay in between. Germline V gene lookup returns CDR1 MNHNS and CDR2 SASEGT. The CDR3 spans 11 residues.